The 21 T cell receptor beta chains below come from one sample, sequenced in a study of T cells in Graves' hyperthyroidism and ophthalmopathy. RNA transcripts served as the template for amplifying TCR beta CDR3 regions. The primer set for the first-round RT-PCR of the TCR CDR3 was HTBI. One entry per CDR3 protein, called by TCRdb with MiXCR from the multiplex PCR reads. The top ten hold about two fifths of the sample, which has around 300,000 distinct CDR3 sequences, about 19% seen once. Sequenced material: blood. The receptors stem from a man over 45 with Graves' ophthalmopathy.

This clonotype appeared many times. CDR3 sequence reads: CASGSSGGSYEQYF. For the CDR3, the DNA is TGTGCCAGCGGATCTAGCGGGGGTTCCTACGAGCAGTACTTC. This chain links TRBV11-2 with TRBJ2-7; 10 positions agree with TRBD2. The germline V gene encodes CDR1 SGHAT and CDR2 FQNNGV. This CDR3 has 14 residues. V shed 8 bases, J shed 1 base, and the junction held 5 bases outside the gene matches.

This clonotype has ten or more counts. J is TRBJ2-2 and V is TRBV7-2; D unclear. The CDR3 loop spans 14 amino acids. Trimming took off 2 bases at V and 7 bases at J, with 11 bases between the two ends. Germline V gives CDR1 SGHTA, CDR2 FQGNSA. This chain's CDR3 is CASSLIGRNGELFF. CDR3 DNA: TGTGCCAGCAGCTTAATCGGGCGAAACGGGGAGCTGTTTTTT.

Many counts were recorded for this clonotype. The gene calls are TRBV24-1 and TRBJ2-5; TRBD2 agrees at 8 bases. CDR3 length: 15 residues. Germline-derived CDR1 and CDR2 are KGHDR and SFDVKD. V was pared by 6 bases and J by 5 bases, with 10 bases of the junction left unmatched. CDR3 bases: TGTGCCACCAGTATCAGCGGGAGAGGCGGCGAGACCCAGTACTTC. Amino acids: CATSISGRGGETQYF.

This clonotype was recorded at least ten times. The chain is built from TRBV19 and TRBJ2-2; TRBD1 is a possible D gene (6 bases). Germline V gene sequence: CDR1 LNHDA, CDR2 SQIVND (reference sequence). The CDR3 has 16 residues. V lost 6 bases to trimming and J lost 2 bases, with 16 bases between them. CDR3 sequence (DNA): TGTGCCAGTAGGGCTGCCGGGACAACTAACACCGGGGAGCTGTTTTTT. It yields the protein CASRAAGTTNTGELFF.

This clonotype was seen ten or more times. V gene TRBV28 combines with J gene TRBJ2-7; 8 bases are shared with TRBD1. Germline-derived CDR1 and CDR2 are MDHEN and SYDVKM. Germline trimming cut 2 bases from V and 1 base from J; bases unmatched to any gene: 4. The CDR3 loop spans 15 amino acids. CDR3 sequence: CASSLGGTGSYEQYF. The CDR3 DNA reads as TGTGCCAGCAGTTTAGGGGGGACAGGTTCCTACGAGCAGTACTTC.

This clonotype has a count of ten or more. CDR3 residues: CATWTSGPGTQYF. The CDR3 nucleotides are TGTGCCACCTGGACTAGCGGCCCGGGGACCCAGTACTTC. V usage is TRBV3-1 and J usage is TRBJ2-5; 10 positions agree with TRBD2. The V gene's germline CDR1 is LGHDT and CDR2 YNNKEL (reference sequence). The V gene end was trimmed by 10 bases and the J gene end by 7 bases; junction bases not matched to a gene: 9. CDR3 length: 13 amino acids.

The rearrangement links TRBV6-2 or TRBV6-3 to TRBJ2-2, with TRBD1 as a possible D gene (7 bases). The germline V and J ends were trimmed by 6 bases and 2 bases, with 13 bases remaining between them. Germline CDR1 and CDR2: MNHEY and SVGEGT. The CDR3 loop spans 15 amino acids. This CDR3 is CASRTGRLNTGELFF. CDR3 bases: TGTGCCAGCAGGACAGGGAGGTTAAACACCGGGGAGCTGTTTTTT.

This clonotype was detected a few times. The gene calls are TRBV12-3 or TRBV12-4 and TRBJ1-3, with D unresolved. V lost 6 bases to trimming and J lost 4 bases, with 10 bases between them. CDR3 length: 13 residues. In DNA, the CDR3 is TGTGCCAGCAGGTGGCAACGAGGAAACACCATATATTTT. Amino acids: CASRWQRGNTIYF.

This clonotype was detected ten times or more. The chain carries TRBV5-1 and TRBJ1-6; D not certain. CDR3 length equals 13 residues. Per germline, CDR1 SGHRS and CDR2 YFSETQ. Trimming left V 6 bases short and J 7 bases short, with 11 bases between. As DNA, the CDR3 is TGCGCCAGCAAACCCGTAGTGAATTCACCCCTCCACTTT. Residues: CASKPVVNSPLHF.

Of note for this clonotype: At one end the junction does not follow the germline gene, possibly because of a read error. CDR3 bases: TGTGCCAGCAGGGCAACTAGCGGGACGAATACCGGGGAGCTGTTTTTT. It translates to CASRATSGTNTGELFF. This chain links TRBV7-9 with TRBJ2-2; 10 bases are shared with TRBD2. This CDR3 is built from 16 residues. Germline V lookup: CDR1 SEHNR, CDR2 FQNEAQ (reference sequence).

The chain combines TRBV5-4 with TRBJ1-1; D may be TRBD1 (5 bases). Trimming cost V 4 bases and J 4 bases, with 11 bases left between them. CDR1 and CDR2 (germline): SGHNT, YYREEE (reference sequence). The CDR3 is 13 amino acids. CDR3 nucleotides: TGTGCCAGCAGCAAGTCCGGGGGCACTGAAGCTTTCTTT. This encodes CASSKSGGTEAFF. Full variable domain (rest looked up from reference TRBV5-4 and TRBJ1-1): ETGVTQSPTHLIKTRGQQVTLRCSSQSGHNTVSWYQQALGQGPQFIFQYYREEENGRGNFPPRFSGLQFPNYSSELNVNALELDDSALYLCASSKSGGTEAFFGQGTRLTVV.

The chain couples TRBV28 to TRBJ1-5; TRBD1 might be the D (5 bases). V lost 5 bases to trimming and J lost 2 bases, with 13 bases between them. The CDR3 runs to 15 residues. Germline V gene sequence: CDR1 MDHEN, CDR2 SYDVKM. The DNA of the CDR3 is TGTGCCAGCAGTGTCCCGGGACGGCGCAATCAGCCCCAGCATTTT. Residues: CASSVPGRRNQPQHF.

V and J are TRBV27 and TRBJ1-2; D is ambiguous. The CDR3 totals 13 residues. The germline CDR1 and CDR2 sequences are MNHEY and SMNVEV (reference sequence). V dropped 5 bases and J dropped 7 bases, with 14 bases sitting between them. For the CDR3, the DNA is TGTGCCAGCAGTGGCAGGTTTGGTGGTGGCTACACCTTC. It is translated as CASSGRFGGGYTF.

V and J are TRBV5-1 and TRBJ2-5, with D unclear. Germline CDR1 SGHRS, CDR2 YFSETQ. V lost 4 bases to trimming and J lost 4 bases, with 11 bases between them. The CDR3 runs 13 residues. The CDR3 DNA sequence: TGCGCCAGCAGCGCGCACGAAGGAGAGACCCAGTACTTC. Amino acids: CASSAHEGETQYF.

This clonotype was observed a handful of times. This rearrangement joins TRBV20-1 to TRBJ2-7; D is unresolved. Germline V lookup: CDR1 DFQATT, CDR2 SNEGSKA (reference sequence). This CDR3 is built from 11 residues. The V and J ends lost 6 bases and 3 bases respectively, with 9 bases between them. The DNA of the CDR3 is TGCAGTGCACTCCTCAACTACGAGCAGTACTTC. It specifies CSALLNYEQYF.

The gene calls are TRBV29-1 and TRBJ2-5, with a tentative D call TRBD1 (6 bases). Germline-derived CDR1 and CDR2 are SQVTM and ANQGSEA. The CDR3 contains 11 residues. V was cut by 1 base and J by 12 bases, with 12 bases left in between. The CDR3 sequence: CSVEGEQGKYF. CDR3 in DNA: TGCAGCGTTGAAGGGGAACAGGGAAAGTACTTC.

The chain uses TRBV9 and TRBJ1-2, with 9 bases lining up with TRBD1. CDR1 is SGDLS, CDR2 YYNGEE, per germline. V lost 2 bases and J lost 4; bases outside the gene matches: 6. The CDR3 length is 15 residues. As DNA, the CDR3 is TGTGCCAGCAGCGTTTCCGGGACAGGGTCCTATGGCTACACCTTC. Amino acids: CASSVSGTGSYGYTF.

About this clonotype itself: It may be a read error: a sequence one base away is much more abundant. The CDR3 region is CASSLRGGSCNEQFF. The CDR3 nucleotides read TGTGCCAGCAGTTTGCGGGGTGGGTCCTGCAATGAGCAGTTCTTC. The V call is TRBV12-3 or TRBV12-4, the J call TRBJ2-1; maybe TRBD2 (6 bases). The CDR3 has 15 residues.

The CDR3 is CASSPRGTSGNYNEQFF. In DNA form, the CDR3 reads TGTGCCAGCAGCCCCCGGGGGACTAGCGGGAACTACAATGAGCAGTTCTTC. The rearrangement joins TRBV11-2 to TRBJ2-1; 13 bases line up with TRBD2. This CDR3 comprises 17 residues. The V gene's germline CDR1 is SGHAT and CDR2 FQNNGV. V shed 5 bases, J shed 3 bases, and the junction held 7 bases outside the gene matches.

The rearrangement links TRBV7-6 to TRBJ2-3, with TRBD2 matching over 12 bases. The trim removed 3 bases at V and 2 bases at J, leaving 3 bases unmatched. Per germline, CDR1 SGHVS and CDR2 FNYEAQ. The CDR3 is made up of 16 amino acids. CDR3 loop: CASSLGTSGPTDTQYF. The CDR3 DNA reads TGTGCCAGCAGCTTGGGGACTAGCGGGCCCACAGATACGCAGTATTTT.

The chain is built from TRBV6-5 and TRBJ2-5; 8 positions agree with TRBD1. Per germline, CDR1 MNHEY and CDR2 SVGAGI. The CDR3 contains 15 residues. The ends lost 2 bases at V and 2 bases at J; junction bases unmatched: 4. The CDR3 DNA sequence: TGTGCCAGCAGTTACACGGGACAGGTTCAAGAGACCCAGTACTTC. It specifies CASSYTGQVQETQYF.